This T cell receptor (beta chain) was sequenced during a study of cytotoxic CD8 clonotypes in ibrutinib-treated CLL (dated by TCRdb to the early 2020s). Context from the whole study: In this cohort, around 15 patients were treatment-naive and approximately ten were relapsed/refractory, while about 18 had unmutated IGHV. Partial responses were observed in roughly 24 patients and complete responses in 2; after a median follow-up of around 68 months, remission was maintained in approximately 15 patients and progression was observed in roughly 12. Samples at response were collected after a median of roughly twelve months of treatment, with a range of roughly 6 to 40 months. An average of about 260,000 productive templates and tens of thousands of productive rearrangements was obtained per sample. Longitudinal samples were available for about 30% of the 86 trial participants. Cryopreserved peripheral blood mononuclear cells were obtained before treatment, at response, and at either sustained remission or disease progression. Patients were still on ibrutinib when every remission and progressive disease sample was collected. Here is what the overall study found, with its caveats: At baseline, clonality was higher than in age-matched healthy donors and showed a strong correlation with circulating CD8+ T-cell counts. Lymph node repertoires were not examined, and the timing of sampling was not matched between patients in sustained remission and those whose disease progressed. Clonality increased at ibrutinib response, stayed stable in sustained remission, and fell back toward baseline at progression. Public clonotypes were rare and either shrank or stayed stable during treatment, and the rise in clonality at ibrutinib response reflected expansion of private clonotypes.

In light of the paper, this sample's time point label describes: approximately 2 years on ibrutinib. Roughly 1.9 micrograms of genomic DNA were extracted from cryopreserved PBMCs for TCR beta library preparation. Longitudinal blood samples from CLL patients receiving ibrutinib monotherapy were subjected to high-throughput TCR beta sequencing. The patients were enrolled in a single-center, open-label phase 2 trial of ibrutinib monotherapy. CDR1 is given as MNHEY and CDR2 as SVGAGI, both from the germline V gene. The CDR3 holds 14 amino acids from the cysteine to the phenylalanine. Only the CDR3 DNA stays, 42 bases, in frame from base 1. V is clipped by 3 bases and J by 7 bases, and the sequence between their germline boundaries is 13 bases long. Each clonotype received, on average, roughly 9.6x coverage in deep resolution sequencing performed on a MiSeq, where the target depth lay between 1 in 1 million and 1 in 200,000 T cells. The immunoSEQ hsTCRB Kit was used to generate the TCR beta libraries. Processing in the source paper ran as follows. ImmunoSEQ Data Assistant and ImmunoSEQ Analyzer were used for data analysis, and V, D and J genes were assigned according to IMGT definitions. Clonality was computed as one minus normalized Shannon entropy of productive rearrangement frequencies, ranging from 0 to 1. Public clonotype analysis was restricted to overrepresented clonotypes comprising at least 0.05% of each patient's repertoire. Some twelve repertoires from age-matched healthy donors, obtained from immuneACCESS, served as clonality controls. TCRdb mirrors the immuneACCESS table, restricted to in-frame sequences. Some clones are absent from its copies; in checked studies, under half trace to an unresolved V gene, and the reason for the others is unknown. V, J and clone size derive from that table, while D and trimming were established from the DNA sequence. This sample has around 250,000 clones in its table, and roughly 70% of those were observed once. Roughly 15% of the sample lies in the top ten.

With regard to this clone: What this receptor recognizes is not known. Per-base qualities were not stored, and no clone one base away is much larger.

The chain is encoded by TRBV6-5 joined to TRBJ2-1; the D region possibly corresponds to TRBD1 (6 bases align). The receptor was derived from a human donor with chronic lymphocytic leukemia. The sample was PBMCs, taken after 24 months of ibrutinib treatment. The DNA sequence reads TGTGCCAGCAGTTATTGGACAGAACGAAATGAGCAGTTCTTC. It translates to CASSYWTERNEQFF.